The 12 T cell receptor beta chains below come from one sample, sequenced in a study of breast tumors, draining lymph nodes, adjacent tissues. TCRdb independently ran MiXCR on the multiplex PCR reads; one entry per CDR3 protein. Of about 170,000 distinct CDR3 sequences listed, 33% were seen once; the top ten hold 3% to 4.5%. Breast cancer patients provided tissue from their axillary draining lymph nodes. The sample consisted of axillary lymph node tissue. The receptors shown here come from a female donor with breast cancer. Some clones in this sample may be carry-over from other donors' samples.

The CDR3 protein is CASSQEDRTGGNIQYF. The DNA of the CDR3 is TGCGCCAGCAGCCAAGAGGACAGAACAGGGGGAAACATTCAGTACTTC. This chain joins TRBV4-1 and TRBJ2-4; 8 nucleotides align to TRBD1. The germline V gene has CDR1 MGHRA and CDR2 YSYEKL. This CDR3 comprises 16 residues. Trimming removed 0 bases from V and 6 bases from J; junction bases left unmatched: 7.

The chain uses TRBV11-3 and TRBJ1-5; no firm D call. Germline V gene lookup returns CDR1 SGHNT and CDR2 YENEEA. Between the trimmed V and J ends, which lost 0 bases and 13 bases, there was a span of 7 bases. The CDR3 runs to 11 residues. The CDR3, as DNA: TGTGCCAGCAGCTTAGACGGGAATCAGCATTTT. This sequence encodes CASSLDGNQHF. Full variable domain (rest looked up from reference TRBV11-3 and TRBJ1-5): EAGVVQSPRYKIIEKKQPVAFWCNPISGHNTLYWYLQNLGQGPELLIRYENEEAVDDSQLPKDRFSAERLKGVDSTLKIQPAELGDSAVYLCASSLDGNQHFGDGTRLSIL.

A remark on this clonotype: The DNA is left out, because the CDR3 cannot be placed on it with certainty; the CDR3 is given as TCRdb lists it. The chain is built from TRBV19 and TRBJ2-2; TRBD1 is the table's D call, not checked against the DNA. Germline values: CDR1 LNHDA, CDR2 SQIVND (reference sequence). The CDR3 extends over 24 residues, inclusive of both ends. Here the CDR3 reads CASSTDRGGYTFGSGTLNTGELFF.

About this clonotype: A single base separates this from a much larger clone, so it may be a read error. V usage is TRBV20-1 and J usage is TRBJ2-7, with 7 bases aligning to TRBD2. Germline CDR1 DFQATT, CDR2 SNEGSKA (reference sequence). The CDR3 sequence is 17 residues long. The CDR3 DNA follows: TGCAGTGCTAGTTTCCCCATCGCGGGAGCGCCGTCCTACGGGCAGTACTTC. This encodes CSASFPIAGAPSYGQYF.

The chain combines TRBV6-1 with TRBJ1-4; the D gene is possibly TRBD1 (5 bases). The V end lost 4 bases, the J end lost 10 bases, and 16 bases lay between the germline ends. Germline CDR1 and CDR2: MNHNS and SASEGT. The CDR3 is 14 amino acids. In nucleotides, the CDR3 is TGTGCCAGCAGTGGCCCCGGGACGTCTGGAAAACTGTTTTTT. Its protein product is CASSGPGTSGKLFF.

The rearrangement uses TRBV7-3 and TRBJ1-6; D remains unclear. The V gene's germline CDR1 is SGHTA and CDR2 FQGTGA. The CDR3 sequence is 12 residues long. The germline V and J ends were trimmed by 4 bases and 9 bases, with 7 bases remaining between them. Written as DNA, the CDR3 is TGTGCCAGCAGCTCAAACGGTTCACCCCTCCACTTT. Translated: CASSSNGSPLHF.

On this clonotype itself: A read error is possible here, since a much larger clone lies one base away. DNA for the CDR3: TGTGCCAGCAGCCCACTCTCTAGCGGAACTGGCACAGATACGCAGTATTTT. Translated: CASSPLSSGTGTDTQYF. The chain combines TRBV3-1 with TRBJ2-3, with 7 bases aligning to TRBD2. Looked up from germline, CDR1 is LGHDT and CDR2 is YNNKEL (reference sequence). The CDR3 runs 17 residues. The ends lost 4 bases at V and 1 base at J; junction bases unmatched: 11.

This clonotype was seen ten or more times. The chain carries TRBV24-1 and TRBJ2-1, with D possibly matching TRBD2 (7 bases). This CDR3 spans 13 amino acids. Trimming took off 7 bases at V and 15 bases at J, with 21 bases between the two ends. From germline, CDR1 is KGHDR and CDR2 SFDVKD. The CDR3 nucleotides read TGTGCCACCAGGGGGTCTGGGGGGGGCGTCACGTTCTTC. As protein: CATRGSGGGVTFF.

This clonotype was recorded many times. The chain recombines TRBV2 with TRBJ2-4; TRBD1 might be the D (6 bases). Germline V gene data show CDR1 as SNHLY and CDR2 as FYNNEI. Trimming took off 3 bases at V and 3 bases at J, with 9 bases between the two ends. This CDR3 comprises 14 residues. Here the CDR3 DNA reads TGTGCCAGCAGTGATGGACAGTACAAAAACATTCAGTACTTC. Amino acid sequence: CASSDGQYKNIQYF. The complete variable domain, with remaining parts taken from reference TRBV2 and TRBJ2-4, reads EPEVTQTPSHQVTQMGQEVILRCVPISNHLYFYWYRQILGQKVEFLVSFYNNEISEKSEIFDDQFSVERPDGSNFTLKIRSTKLEDSAMYFCASSDGQYKNIQYFGAGTRLSVL.

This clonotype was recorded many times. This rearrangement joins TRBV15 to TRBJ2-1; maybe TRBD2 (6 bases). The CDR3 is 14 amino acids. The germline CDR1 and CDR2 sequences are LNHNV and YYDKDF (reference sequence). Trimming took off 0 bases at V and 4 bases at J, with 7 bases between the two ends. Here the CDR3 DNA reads TGTGCCACCAGCAGAGATGGACTATACAATGAGCAGTTCTTC. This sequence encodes CATSRDGLYNEQFF.

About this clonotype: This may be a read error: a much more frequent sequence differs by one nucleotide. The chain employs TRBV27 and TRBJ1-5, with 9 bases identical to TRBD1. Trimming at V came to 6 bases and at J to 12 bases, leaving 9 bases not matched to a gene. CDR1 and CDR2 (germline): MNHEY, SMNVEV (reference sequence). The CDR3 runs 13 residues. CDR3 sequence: CASRTGGGELQHF. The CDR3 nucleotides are TGTGCCAGCAGAACAGGGGGCGGGGAGCTCCAGCATTTT.

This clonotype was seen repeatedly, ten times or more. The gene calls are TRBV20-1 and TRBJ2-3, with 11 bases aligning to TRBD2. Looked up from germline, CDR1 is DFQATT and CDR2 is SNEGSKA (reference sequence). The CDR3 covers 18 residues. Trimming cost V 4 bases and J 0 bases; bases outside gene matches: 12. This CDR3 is CSATRPSSGGLSTDTQYF. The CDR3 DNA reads TGCAGTGCTACCCGACCATCTAGCGGGGGGCTTAGCACAGATACGCAGTATTTT.